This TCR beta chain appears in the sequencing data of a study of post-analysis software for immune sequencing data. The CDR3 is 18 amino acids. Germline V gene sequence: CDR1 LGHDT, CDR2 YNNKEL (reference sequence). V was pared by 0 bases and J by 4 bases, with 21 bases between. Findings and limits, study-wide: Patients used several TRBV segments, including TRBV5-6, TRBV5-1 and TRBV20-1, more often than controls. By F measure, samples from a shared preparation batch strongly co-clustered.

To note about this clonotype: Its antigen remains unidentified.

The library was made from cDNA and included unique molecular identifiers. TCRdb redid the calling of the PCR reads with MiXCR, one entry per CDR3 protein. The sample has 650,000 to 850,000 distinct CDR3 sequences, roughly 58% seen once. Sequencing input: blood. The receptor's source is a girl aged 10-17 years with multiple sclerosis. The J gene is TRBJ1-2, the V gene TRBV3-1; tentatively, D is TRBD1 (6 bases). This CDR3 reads CASSQEPGGGPPPYGYTF. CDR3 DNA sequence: TGTGCCAGCAGCCAAGAGCCGGGGGGCGGGCCTCCCCCCTATGGCTACACCTTC.